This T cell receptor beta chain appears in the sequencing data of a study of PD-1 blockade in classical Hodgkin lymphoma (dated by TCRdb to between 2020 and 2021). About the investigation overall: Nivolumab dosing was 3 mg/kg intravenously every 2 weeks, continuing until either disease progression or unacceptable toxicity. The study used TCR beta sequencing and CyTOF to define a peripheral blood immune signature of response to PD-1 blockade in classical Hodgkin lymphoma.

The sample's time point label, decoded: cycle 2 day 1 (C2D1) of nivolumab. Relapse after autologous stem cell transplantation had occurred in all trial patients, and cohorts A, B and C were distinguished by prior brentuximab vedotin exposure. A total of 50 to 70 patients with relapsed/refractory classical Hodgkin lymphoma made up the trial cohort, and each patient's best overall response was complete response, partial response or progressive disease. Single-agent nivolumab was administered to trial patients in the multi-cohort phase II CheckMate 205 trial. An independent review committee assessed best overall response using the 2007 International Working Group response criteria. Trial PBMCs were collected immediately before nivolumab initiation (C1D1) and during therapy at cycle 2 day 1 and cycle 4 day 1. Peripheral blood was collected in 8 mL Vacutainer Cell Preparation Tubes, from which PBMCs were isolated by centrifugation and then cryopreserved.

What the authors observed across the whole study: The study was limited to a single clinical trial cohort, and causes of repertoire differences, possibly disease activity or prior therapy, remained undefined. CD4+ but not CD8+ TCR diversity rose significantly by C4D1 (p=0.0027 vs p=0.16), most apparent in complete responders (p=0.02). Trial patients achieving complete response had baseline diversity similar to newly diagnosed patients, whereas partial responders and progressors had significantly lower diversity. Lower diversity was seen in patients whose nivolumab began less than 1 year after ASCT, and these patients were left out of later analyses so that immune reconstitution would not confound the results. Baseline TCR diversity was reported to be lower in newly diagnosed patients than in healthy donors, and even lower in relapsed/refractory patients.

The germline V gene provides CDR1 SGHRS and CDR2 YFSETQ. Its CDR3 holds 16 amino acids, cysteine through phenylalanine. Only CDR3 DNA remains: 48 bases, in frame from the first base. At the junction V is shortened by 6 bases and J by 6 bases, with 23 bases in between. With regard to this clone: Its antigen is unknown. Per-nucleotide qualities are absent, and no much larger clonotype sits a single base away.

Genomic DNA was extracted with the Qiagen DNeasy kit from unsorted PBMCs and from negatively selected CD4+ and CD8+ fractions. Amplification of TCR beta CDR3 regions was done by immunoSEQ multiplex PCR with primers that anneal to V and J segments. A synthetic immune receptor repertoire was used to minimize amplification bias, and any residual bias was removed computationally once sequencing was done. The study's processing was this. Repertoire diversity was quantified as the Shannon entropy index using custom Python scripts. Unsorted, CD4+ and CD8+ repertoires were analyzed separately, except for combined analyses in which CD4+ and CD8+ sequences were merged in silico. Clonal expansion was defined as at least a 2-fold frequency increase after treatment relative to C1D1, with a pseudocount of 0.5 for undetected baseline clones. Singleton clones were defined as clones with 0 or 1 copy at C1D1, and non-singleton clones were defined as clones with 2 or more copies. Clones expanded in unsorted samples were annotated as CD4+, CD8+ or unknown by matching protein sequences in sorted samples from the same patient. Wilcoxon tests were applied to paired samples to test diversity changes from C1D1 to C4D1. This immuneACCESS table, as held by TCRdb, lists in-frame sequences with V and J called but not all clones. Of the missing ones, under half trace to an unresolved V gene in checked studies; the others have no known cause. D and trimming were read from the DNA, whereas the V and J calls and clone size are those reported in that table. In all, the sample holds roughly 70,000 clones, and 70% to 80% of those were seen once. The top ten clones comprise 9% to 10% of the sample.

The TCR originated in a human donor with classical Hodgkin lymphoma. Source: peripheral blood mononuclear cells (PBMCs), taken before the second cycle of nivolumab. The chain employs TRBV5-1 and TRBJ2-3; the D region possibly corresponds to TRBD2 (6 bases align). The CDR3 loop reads CASNPRGGAPLDTQYF. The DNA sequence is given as TGCGCCAGCAACCCGAGGGGCGGGGCCCCCCTGGATACGCAGTATTTT.